Each of the 27 T cell receptor beta chains below was sequenced from the same sample in a study of shared clonotypes between healthy human individuals. Sequencing used immunoSEQ multiplex PCR; TCRdb keeps in-frame clones, though not all of them. The sample includes 2 million to 2.5 million clones, approximately 93% seen only once; the top ten take about 0.37%. Sequencing was carried out using naive CD4+ T cells from PBMCs. Subset here: CD45RA+ positively selected. The receptors derive from a man younger than 35 in good health. Some clones in this sample may be carry-over from other donors' samples.

As concerns this clone: The junction and the germline gene differ at one end; a read error may be behind it. The rearrangement uses TRBV29-1 and TRBJ1-4; D might be TRBD1 (6 bases). The CDR3 is 13 amino acids. Per germline, CDR1 SQVTM and CDR2 ANQGSEA. CDR3 loop: CSVKDRTNEKLFF. The CDR3 DNA is TGCAGCGTTAAAGACAGGACTAATGAAAAACTGTTTTTT.

The chain uses TRBV9 and TRBJ2-1, with D tentatively TRBD2 (5 bases). The CDR3 has 16 residues. The germline gives CDR1 SGDLS, CDR2 YYNGEE. Deletions cut 3 bases from V and 0 bases from J, with 13 bases between. CDR3 residues: CASSAFSGSSYNEQFF. CDR3 nucleotides: TGTGCCAGCAGCGCCTTCTCGGGGAGCTCCTACAATGAGCAGTTCTTC.

The rearrangement links TRBV7-2 to TRBJ2-5, with D perhaps matching TRBD1 (6 bases). Trimming pared 5 bases from V and 6 bases from J, leaving 10 bases between. The V gene's germline CDR1 is SGHTA and CDR2 FQGNSA. The CDR3 length is 12 residues. DNA of the CDR3: TGTGCCAGCAGCCGGGACATGAAGACCCAGTACTTC. Translating it yields CASSRDMKTQYF.

V is TRBV5-4 and J is TRBJ2-7; D remains ambiguous. CDR1 is SGHNT, CDR2 YYREEE, per germline (reference sequence). This CDR3 region has 16 residues. V lost 0 bases, J lost 7 bases, and 20 bases lay in between. The CDR3 region has the DNA TGTGCCAGCAGCTTGGCCGGCGGCAGTGTGGTCGCGGAGCAGTACTTC. Amino acids: CASSLAGGSVVAEQYF. Full variable domain (remainder filled in from reference TRBV5-4 and TRBJ2-7): ETGVTQSPTHLIKTRGQQVTLRCSSQSGHNTVSWYQQALGQGPQFIFQYYREEENGRGNFPPRFSGLQFPNYSSELNVNALELDDSALYLCASSLAGGSVVAEQYFGPGTRLTVT.

The chain employs TRBV4-2 and TRBJ1-2; 9 positions agree with TRBD1. V shed 4 bases and J 6 bases; nucleotides not matched to a gene: 9. The germline gives CDR1 LGHNA, CDR2 YNFKEQ. The CDR3 consists of 15 residues. CDR3 amino acids: CASSPSGTGGNGYTF. CDR3 sequence (DNA): TGTGCCAGCAGCCCATCCGGTACAGGGGGCAATGGCTACACCTTC.

This clone was counted a single time. The CDR3: CASGADNSPLHF. In nucleotides, the CDR3 is TGTGCCAGCGGAGCGGATAATTCACCCCTCCACTTT. The chain is built from TRBV6-6 and TRBJ1-6, with D unresolved. The germline V gene has CDR1 MNHNY and CDR2 SVGAGI (reference sequence). V shed 8 bases and J shed 5 bases, with 7 bases lying between them. The CDR3 contains 12 residues.

V is TRBV27 and J is TRBJ1-5; D gene unclear. This CDR3 is built from 12 residues. The germline CDR1 and CDR2 sequences are MNHEY and SMNVEV (reference sequence). V shed 8 bases and J shed 0 bases, with 5 bases lying between them. The CDR3 protein is CASGDSNQPQHF. In DNA form, the CDR3 reads TGTGCCAGCGGGGATAGCAATCAGCCCCAGCATTTT.

As regards this clone: The same CDR3 also results from other DNA sequences found in this sample. The V and J genes are TRBV6-5 and TRBJ2-7; D possibly corresponds to TRBD2 (6 bases). The CDR3 contains 14 residues. CDR1 and CDR2 (germline): MNHEY, SVGAGI. V lost 0 bases, J lost 4 bases, and 10 bases lay in between. The CDR3 is CASSYSSRGYEQYF. CDR3 in DNA: TGTGCCAGCAGTTACTCGTCGCGGGGTTACGAGCAGTACTTC.

This clone was seen a handful of times. The sample has other DNA sequences that encode this CDR3 too. V usage is TRBV20-1 and J usage is TRBJ1-1, with D maybe TRBD1 (6 bases). The CDR3 has 10 amino acids. The V and J ends lost 4 bases and 8 bases respectively, with 8 bases between them. Germline CDR1 reads DFQATT; CDR2 reads SNEGSKA (reference sequence). CDR3 residues: CSANDREAFF. Written as DNA, the CDR3 is TGCAGTGCTAATGACAGGGAAGCTTTCTTT.

The chain couples TRBV7-9 to TRBJ2-7; 7 bases line up with TRBD1. Unmatched junction bases numbered 9, after V lost 5 bases and J lost 5 bases. Germline V CDR1 and CDR2: SEHNR, FQNEAQ (reference sequence). The CDR3 contains 14 residues. Here the CDR3 DNA reads TGTGCCAGCAGCCAGGGACAGCTTGGCGACGAGCAGTACTTC. Its translation: CASSQGQLGDEQYF.

The chain carries TRBV2 and TRBJ2-6; maybe TRBD2 (5 bases). Per the germline V gene, CDR1 is SNHLY and CDR2 is FYNNEI. This CDR3 is built from 14 residues. Trimming removed 11 bases at V and 2 bases at J, with 13 bases between. The DNA for the CDR3 is TGTGCCGGTGACACGGGGACTGGGGCCAACGTCCTGACTTTC. The encoded protein is CAGDTGTGANVLTF.

The chain couples TRBV7-9 to TRBJ2-2; D is possibly TRBD2 (5 bases). V was pared by 8 bases and J by 2 bases, with 12 bases between. The CDR3 is made up of 14 amino acids. CDR1 and CDR2 from the germline V gene are SEHNR and FQNEAQ (reference sequence). The CDR3 coding sequence is TGTGCCAGCCCAAGCGGATTTAACACCGGGGAGCTGTTTTTT. This encodes CASPSGFNTGELFF.

DNA for the CDR3: TGTGCCAGCAGTGAACCCCGGACCGGGGAAGCTTTCTTT. This encodes CASSEPRTGEAFF. V gene TRBV6-1 combines with J gene TRBJ1-1; no reliable D call. The CDR3 sequence is 13 residues long. Trimming shortened V by 2 bases and J by 8 bases, and 12 bases separated the two germline ends. Germline V gene lookup returns CDR1 MNHNS and CDR2 SASEGT.

The V and J genes are TRBV5-1 and TRBJ1-1; 7 positions match TRBD1. The V gene's germline CDR1 is SGHRS and CDR2 YFSETQ. The CDR3 length is 16 residues. Trimming took 6 bases from V and 5 from J; bases not matched to a gene: 16. CDR3 sequence reads: CASTILPGTVGTEAFF. In DNA, the CDR3 is TGCGCCAGCACTATTCTCCCCGGGACAGTCGGGACTGAAGCTTTCTTT.

The chain couples TRBV2 to TRBJ1-5; D remains unclear. CDR3 length equals 12 residues. The ends were cut back, 4 bases at V and 4 bases at J, with 5 bases in the middle. Per the germline V gene, CDR1 is SNHLY and CDR2 is FYNNEI. The CDR3 coding sequence is TGTGCCAGCAGTGTTTGGAATCAGCCCCAGCATTTT. This encodes CASSVWNQPQHF.

The chain uses TRBV29-1 and TRBJ2-3; D gene ambiguous. Deletions cut 4 bases from V and 2 bases from J, with 7 bases between. This CDR3 has 12 residues. The germline V gene encodes CDR1 SQVTM and CDR2 ANQGSEA. The chain's CDR3 is CSVAELTDTQYF. The CDR3 bases are TGCAGCGTTGCGGAGCTCACAGATACGCAGTATTTT.

This sequence joins TRBV6-5 and TRBJ1-2, with D possibly being TRBD1 (5 bases). This CDR3 spans 14 amino acids. V lost 6 bases and J lost 13, with 24 bases in between. Per germline, CDR1 MNHEY and CDR2 SVGAGI. CDR3 in amino acids: CASRPPGTDLRCTF. The CDR3 nucleotides are TGTGCCAGCAGACCACCAGGGACCGATCTTCGGTGCACCTTC.

The chain joins TRBV6-6 to TRBJ1-1; D gene uncertain. The CDR3 runs 14 residues. V was clipped by 7 bases and J by 4 bases, with 16 bases between them. CDR1 and CDR2 (germline): MNHNY, SVGAGI (reference sequence). The chain's CDR3 is CASTRTDTVTEAFF. The CDR3, as DNA: TGTGCCAGCACCCGAACAGACACAGTCACTGAAGCTTTCTTT.

The rearrangement joins TRBV27 to TRBJ2-6, with 9 bases aligning to TRBD1. The CDR3 covers 17 residues. Germline V gene lookup returns CDR1 MNHEY and CDR2 SMNVEV (reference sequence). Unmatched junction bases numbered 11, after V lost 9 bases and J lost 2 bases. The CDR3 loop reads CASFRGTGRPGANVLTF. The CDR3 bases are TGTGCCAGTTTTAGGGGGACAGGGCGCCCTGGGGCCAACGTCCTGACTTTC.

The rearrangement joins TRBV14 to TRBJ2-7, with TRBD2 matching over 7 bases. Looked up from germline, CDR1 is SGHDN and CDR2 is FVKESK. V trimming: 2 bases; J trimming: 3 bases; junction bases outside the gene matches: 10. This CDR3 is built from 16 residues. DNA of the CDR3: TGTGCCAGCAGCCAAAGTCTCCGAGCGGGAATCTACGAGCAGTACTTC. Its translation is CASSQSLRAGIYEQYF.

The chain joins TRBV18 to TRBJ1-1, with unresolved D. The V and J ends lost 4 bases and 14 bases respectively, with 8 bases between them. The germline gives CDR1 KGHSH, CDR2 LQKENI. The CDR3 length is 9 residues. DNA of the CDR3: TGTGCCAGCTCACTAGTGTCATTCTTT. It yields the protein CASSLVSFF.

The rearrangement joins TRBV6-6 to TRBJ2-7, with TRBD2 as a possible D gene (6 bases). Germline loops: CDR1 MNHNY, CDR2 SVGAGI (reference sequence). The V end lost 6 bases, the J end lost 2 bases, and 17 bases lay between the germline ends. This CDR3 contains 15 residues. CDR3: CASRLKYSGAYEQYF. The CDR3 DNA is TGTGCCAGCAGACTAAAGTACTCGGGAGCCTACGAGCAGTACTTC.

V usage is TRBV11-3 and J usage is TRBJ2-1; possible D gene TRBD2, 6 bases. The V end was cut by 4 bases, the J end by 0 bases, with 10 bases between. The CDR3 loop spans 15 amino acids. Germline CDR1 and CDR2: SGHNT and YENEEA. The CDR3 DNA is TGTGCCAGCAGCTATAGCGGTAGCTCCTACAATGAGCAGTTCTTC. It encodes CASSYSGSSYNEQFF. Full variable domain (remainder filled in from reference TRBV11-3 and TRBJ2-1): EAGVVQSPRYKIIEKKQPVAFWCNPISGHNTLYWYLQNLGQGPELLIRYENEEAVDDSQLPKDRFSAERLKGVDSTLKIQPAELGDSAVYLCASSYSGSSYNEQFFGPGTRLTVL.

The chain couples TRBV14 to TRBJ2-7; 9 bases map to TRBD1. Losses at the gene ends were 4 bases for V and 6 bases for J; bases not matched to a gene: 1. This CDR3 region has 12 residues. Germline lookup yields CDR1 SGHDN and CDR2 FVKESK. CDR3 region: CASSPDRGEQYF. The CDR3 DNA reads TGTGCCAGCAGCCCGGACAGGGGCGAGCAGTACTTC.

The chain uses TRBV10-3 and TRBJ1-1, with D unresolved. Germline CDR1 ENHRY, CDR2 SYGVKD. The CDR3 is 13 amino acids. The V gene lost 4 bases and the J gene lost 7 bases, with 13 bases spanning the gap. CDR3 DNA sequence: TGTGCCATCAGTGCGTTAATGAGCGATGAAGCTTTCTTT. It translates to CAISALMSDEAFF.

The chain is built from TRBV5-1 and TRBJ2-6; 7 positions match TRBD1. This CDR3 region has 15 residues. V was clipped by 7 bases and J by 2 bases; unmatched bases: 6. Germline assignment: CDR1 SGHRS and CDR2 YFSETQ. DNA of the CDR3: TGCGCCAGCGCAACACAGGGGACTGGGGCCAACGTCCTGACTTTC. Amino acids: CASATQGTGANVLTF. The full variable domain, completed using reference TRBV5-1 and TRBJ2-6, is KAGVTQTPRYLIKTRGQQVTLSCSPISGHRSVSWYQQTPGQGLQFLFEYFSETQRNKGNFPGRFSGRQFSNSRSEMNVSTLELGDSALYLCASATQGTGANVLTFGAGSRLTVL.

This chain uses TRBV7-9 with TRBJ2-3; no clear D gene. Trimming cost V 3 bases and J 0 bases, with 16 bases left between them. CDR1 and CDR2 from the germline V gene are SEHNR and FQNEAQ (reference sequence). The CDR3 loop spans 17 amino acids. The CDR3 region is CASSFNPEPYSTDTQYF. The CDR3 nucleotides read TGTGCCAGCAGCTTTAATCCGGAACCCTATAGCACAGATACGCAGTATTTT.